This TCR beta chain was sequenced for a study of T cell changes during pregnancy in multiple sclerosis. TCRdb's table, derived via immunoSEQ multiplex PCR, lists solely in-frame clones and lacks some. The top ten clones hold approximately 2% of a sample with roughly 38,000 clones, approximately 91% of them seen once. Germline loops: CDR1 MDHEN, CDR2 SYDVKM. This CDR3 spans 15 amino acids. V gave up 5 bases and J gave up 6 bases; unmatched junction bases: 8. Sequenced here: CD4+ T cells from peripheral blood mononuclear cells, sampled after pregnancy. The V gene is TRBV28, the J gene TRBJ2-1; 9 positions match TRBD1. The clonotype comes from a female donor in good health, enrolled as a control in a pregnancy study. The CDR3 nucleotides are TGTGCCAGCAGTCTCTCGGGACAGGGAAGCAATGAGCAGTTCTTC. Translating gives CASSLSGQGSNEQFF.